These 3 T cell receptor beta chains originate from one sample sequenced in a study of cytomegalovirus exposure and HLA in healthy donors. PCR amplification relied on 60 Vbeta primers (plus 13 Jbeta primers). Method: immunoSEQ multiplex PCR; TCRdb's copy keeps in-frame clones and lacks some. The sample records 55,000 to 75,000 clones, over 75% being singletons. The sample consisted of PBMCs. The receptors originated from a man in his late teens or twenties in good health and CMV-seronegative.

The chain uses TRBV7-9 and TRBJ2-7; weak D call: TRBD1 (5 bases). CDR3 size: 14 residues. V was trimmed by 5 bases and J by 1 base, leaving 12 bases between them. Germline CDR1 is SEHNR and CDR2 is FQNEAQ (reference sequence). The CDR3 sequence: CASSLTDTSYEQYF. The CDR3 region has the DNA TGTGCCAGCAGCCTCACGGACACGTCCTACGAGCAGTACTTC.

As to this clone: Compared with germline, one end of the junction differs, possibly owing to a read error. The CDR3 DNA reads TGTGCTAGCAGCTTAGACTGGAACACCGGGGAGCTGTTTTTT. Translation: CASSLDWNTGELFF. V is TRBV7-7 and J is TRBJ2-2; D unresolved. The CDR3 extends over 14 amino acids. Germline assignment: CDR1 SSHAT and CDR2 FNYEAQ (reference sequence).

The gene calls are TRBV6-4 and TRBJ2-3, with 10 nucleotides matching TRBD2. This CDR3 spans 15 amino acids. Germline trimming cut 4 bases from V and 1 base from J; bases unmatched to any gene: 2. Looked up from germline, CDR1 is MRHNA and CDR2 is SNTAGT. DNA for the CDR3: TGTGCCAGCAGTGCCGGGACTAGCGGCACAGATACGCAGTATTTT. It encodes CASSAGTSGTDTQYF.